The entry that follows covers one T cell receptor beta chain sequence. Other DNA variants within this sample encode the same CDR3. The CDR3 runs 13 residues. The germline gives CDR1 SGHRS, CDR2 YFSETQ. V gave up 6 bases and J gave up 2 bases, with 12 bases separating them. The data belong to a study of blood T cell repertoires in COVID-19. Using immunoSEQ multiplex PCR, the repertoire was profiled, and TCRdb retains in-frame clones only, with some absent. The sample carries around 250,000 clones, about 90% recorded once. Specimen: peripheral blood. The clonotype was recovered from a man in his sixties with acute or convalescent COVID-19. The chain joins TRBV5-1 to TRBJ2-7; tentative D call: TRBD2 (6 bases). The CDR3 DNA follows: TGCGCCAGCACGCCAGGCGGGACCTACGAGCAGTACTTC. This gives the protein CASTPGGTYEQYF.